What follows is one T cell receptor (beta chain) and its context. The antigen is undetermined. This entry comes from a study of response to subunit inactivated influenza vaccine. Study-level results: Few additional T cells are recruited per seasonal influenza vaccination, authors suggested.

TCRdb passed the RT-PCR reads through MiXCR, listing each CDR3 protein once. The top ten clones hold approximately 3% of a sample with hundreds of thousands of distinct CDR3 sequences, 16% of them seen once. CDR3 length: 16 amino acids. Trimming removed 1 base at V and 1 base at J, with 13 bases between. This sequence originates from a man aged 45 to 75 who received an inactivated influenza vaccine. The sequencing here drew on CD4+ T cells sorted from PBMCs, taken approximately 25 months after vaccination. The chain carries TRBV12-3 or TRBV12-4 and TRBJ2-5; tentatively, D is TRBD1 (6 bases). The CDR3 spells CASSLGGLSPQETQYF. The CDR3 nucleotides are TGTGCCAGCAGTTTAGGGGGGCTCTCGCCCCAAGAGACCCAGTACTTC.